Following are 2 T cell receptor beta chains from one sample sequenced in a study of blood T cell repertoires in COVID-19. Measured with immunoSEQ multiplex PCR; TCRdb has only the in-frame clones, and not every one. The sample lists approximately 70,000 clones; approximately 80% were seen once. The material sequenced was peripheral blood. Source of these receptors: an older woman with acute or convalescent COVID-19.

CDR3 sequence (DNA): TGTGCCAGCAGCTTAGATCGCTTTTCGTGGGACGGGAGCGGCACCGGGGAGCTGTTTTTT. It is translated as CASSLDRFSWDGSGTGELFF. This chain connects TRBV11-2 to TRBJ2-2; TRBD2 might be the D (6 bases). V shed 0 bases and J shed 4 bases, with 24 bases lying between them. The CDR3 loop spans 20 amino acids. The germline gives CDR1 SGHAT, CDR2 FQNNGV.

V is TRBV14 and J is TRBJ1-2; unclear D gene. The CDR3 is 13 residues long. Germline CDR1 reads SGHDN; CDR2 reads FVKESK. V lost 5 bases to trimming and J lost 2 bases, with 9 bases between them. The CDR3 reads CASSTDINYGYTF. Written as DNA, the CDR3 is TGTGCCAGCAGCACTGACATCAACTATGGCTACACCTTC.